The clone carrying this T cell receptor beta chain came up many times. Antigen unknown. Among the patients, none had received any treatment before thyroid surgery. This sample is part of a study of metastatic and nonmetastatic thyroid tumors. Study overall: Where malignant and benign thyroid patients were concerned, repertoires were compared across blood and tumor or nodule tissue. Study outcomes and limitations: A significant increase in TCR beta diversity was reportedly seen in malignant thyroid tumors relative to benign nodules, in blood and tumor.

In the original analysis: Clinicopathological groups supplied CDR3 differences that were used to build a distant-metastasis classifier for papillary thyroid cancer. TCRdb re-called clones via MiXCR from the PCR reads. These V and J calls originate from TCRdb's pipeline instead of the authors' own analysis. The table records approximately 28,000 clones, roughly 14% of them present only once. The CDR3 runs 12 residues. V lost 3 bases, J lost 8 bases, and 10 bases lay in between. Germline V gives CDR1 LNHDA, CDR2 SQIVND (reference sequence). The chain couples TRBV19 to TRBJ1-2; possible D gene TRBD1, 5 bases. Sequencing input: blood. The TCR was taken from a male donor with papillary thyroid cancer or a benign thyroid nodule (not recorded which). Some clones in this sample may be carry-over from other donors' samples. Written as DNA, the CDR3 is TGTGCCAGTAGTATTGGCAGGGAAGGCTACACCTTC. Its protein is CASSIGREGYTF.